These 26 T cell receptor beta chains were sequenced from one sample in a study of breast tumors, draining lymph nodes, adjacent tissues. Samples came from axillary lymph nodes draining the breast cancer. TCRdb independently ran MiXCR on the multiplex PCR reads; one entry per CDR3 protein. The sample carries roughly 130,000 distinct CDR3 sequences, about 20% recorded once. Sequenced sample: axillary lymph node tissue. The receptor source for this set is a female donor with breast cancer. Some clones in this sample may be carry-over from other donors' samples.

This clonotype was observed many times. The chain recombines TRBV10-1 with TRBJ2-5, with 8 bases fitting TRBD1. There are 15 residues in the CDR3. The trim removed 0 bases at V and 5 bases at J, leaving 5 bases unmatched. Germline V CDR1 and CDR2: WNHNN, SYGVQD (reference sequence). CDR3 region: CASSESRTGWETQYF. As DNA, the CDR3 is TGCGCCAGCAGTGAGTCTCGGACAGGGTGGGAGACCCAGTACTTC.

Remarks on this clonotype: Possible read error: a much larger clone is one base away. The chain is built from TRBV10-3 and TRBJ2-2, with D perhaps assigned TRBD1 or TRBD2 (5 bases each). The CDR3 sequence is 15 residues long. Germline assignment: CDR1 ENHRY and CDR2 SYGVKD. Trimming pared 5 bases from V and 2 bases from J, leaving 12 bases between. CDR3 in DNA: TGTGCCATCAGTCCCGGGGCAGCAAACACCGGGGAGCTGTTTTTT. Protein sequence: CAISPGAANTGELFF.

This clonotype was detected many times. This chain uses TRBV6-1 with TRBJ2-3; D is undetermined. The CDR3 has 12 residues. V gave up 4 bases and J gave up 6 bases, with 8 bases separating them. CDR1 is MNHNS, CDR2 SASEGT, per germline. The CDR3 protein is CASSVVGDTQYF. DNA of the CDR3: TGTGCCAGCAGTGTCGTCGGTGATACGCAGTATTTT.

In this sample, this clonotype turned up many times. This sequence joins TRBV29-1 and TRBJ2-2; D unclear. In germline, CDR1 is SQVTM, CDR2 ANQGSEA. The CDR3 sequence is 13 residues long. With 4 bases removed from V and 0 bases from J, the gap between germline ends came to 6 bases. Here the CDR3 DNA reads TGCAGCGTTGGCTGGACGAACACCGGGGAGCTGTTTTTT. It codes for CSVGWTNTGELFF.

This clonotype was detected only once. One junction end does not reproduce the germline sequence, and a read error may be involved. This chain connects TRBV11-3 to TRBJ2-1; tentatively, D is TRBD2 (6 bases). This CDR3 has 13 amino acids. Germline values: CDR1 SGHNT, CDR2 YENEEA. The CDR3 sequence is CASSLAGEGEQSF. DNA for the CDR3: TGTGCCAGCAGCTTAGCGGGAGAAGGTGAGCAGTCGTTC. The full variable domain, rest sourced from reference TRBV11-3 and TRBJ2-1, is EAGVVQSPRYKIIEKKQPVAFWCNPISGHNTLYWYLQNLGQGPELLIRYENEEAVDDSQLPKDRFSAERLKGVDSTLKIQPAELGDSAVYLCASSLAGEGEQSFGPGTRLTVL.

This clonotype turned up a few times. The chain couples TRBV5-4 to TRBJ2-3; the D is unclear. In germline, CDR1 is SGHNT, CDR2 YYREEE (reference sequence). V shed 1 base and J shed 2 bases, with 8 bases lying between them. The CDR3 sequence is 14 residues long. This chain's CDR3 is CASSLRPDTDTQYF. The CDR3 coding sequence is TGTGCCAGCAGCTTGAGGCCTGACACAGATACGCAGTATTTT.

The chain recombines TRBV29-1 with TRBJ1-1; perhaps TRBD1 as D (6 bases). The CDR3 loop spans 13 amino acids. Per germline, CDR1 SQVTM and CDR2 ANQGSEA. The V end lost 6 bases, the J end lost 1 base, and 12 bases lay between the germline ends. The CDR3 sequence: CSVSGVRNTEAFF. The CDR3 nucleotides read TGCAGCGTGTCAGGGGTGAGGAACACTGAAGCTTTCTTT.

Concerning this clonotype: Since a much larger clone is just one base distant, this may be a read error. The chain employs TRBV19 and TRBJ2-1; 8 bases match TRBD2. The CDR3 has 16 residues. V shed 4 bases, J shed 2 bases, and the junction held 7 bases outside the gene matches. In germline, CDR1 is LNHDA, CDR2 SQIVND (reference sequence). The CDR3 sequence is CASSTWLAGTYNEQFF. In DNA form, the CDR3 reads TGTGCCAGTAGTACATGGTTAGCGGGGACCTACAATGAGCAGTTCTTC.

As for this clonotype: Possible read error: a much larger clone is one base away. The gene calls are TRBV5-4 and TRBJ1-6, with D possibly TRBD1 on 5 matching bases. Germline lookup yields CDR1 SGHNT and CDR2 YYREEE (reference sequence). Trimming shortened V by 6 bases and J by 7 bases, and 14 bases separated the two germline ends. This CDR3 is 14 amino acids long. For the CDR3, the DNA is TGTGCCAGCACCCTGGGGGGTACCAATTCACCCCTCCACTTT. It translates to CASTLGGTNSPLHF.

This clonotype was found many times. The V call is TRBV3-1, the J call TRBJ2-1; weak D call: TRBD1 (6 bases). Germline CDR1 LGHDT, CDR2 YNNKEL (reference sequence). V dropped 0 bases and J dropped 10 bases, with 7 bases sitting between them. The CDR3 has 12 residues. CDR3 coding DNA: TGTGCCAGCAGCCAAGAAACAGGGGAGCAGTTCTTC. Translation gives CASSQETGEQFF.

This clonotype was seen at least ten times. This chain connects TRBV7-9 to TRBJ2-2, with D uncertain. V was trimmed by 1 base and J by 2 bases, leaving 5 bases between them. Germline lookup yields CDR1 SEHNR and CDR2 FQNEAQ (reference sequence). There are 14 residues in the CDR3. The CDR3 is CASSLGSNTGELFF. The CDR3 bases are TGTGCCAGCAGCTTAGGTTCCAACACCGGGGAGCTGTTTTTT.

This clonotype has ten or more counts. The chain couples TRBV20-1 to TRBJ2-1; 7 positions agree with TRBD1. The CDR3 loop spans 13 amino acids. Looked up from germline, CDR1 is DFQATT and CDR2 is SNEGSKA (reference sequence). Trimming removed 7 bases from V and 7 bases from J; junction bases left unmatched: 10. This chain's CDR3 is CSVTTGLENEQFF. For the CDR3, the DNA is TGCAGTGTCACGACAGGGTTGGAGAATGAGCAGTTCTTC.

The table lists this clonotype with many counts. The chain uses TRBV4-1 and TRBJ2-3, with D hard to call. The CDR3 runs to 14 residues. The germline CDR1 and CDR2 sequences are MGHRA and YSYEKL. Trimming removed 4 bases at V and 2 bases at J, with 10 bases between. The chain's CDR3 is CASSPSATTDTQYF. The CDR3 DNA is TGCGCCAGCAGCCCGAGTGCCACCACAGATACGCAGTATTTT.

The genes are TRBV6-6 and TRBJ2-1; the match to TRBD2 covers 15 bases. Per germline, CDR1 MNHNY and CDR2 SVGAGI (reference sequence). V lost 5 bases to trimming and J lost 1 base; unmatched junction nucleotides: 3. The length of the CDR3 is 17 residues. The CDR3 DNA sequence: TGTGCCAGCAGTCGGACTAGCGGGAGGGATTCCTACAATGAGCAGTTCTTC. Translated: CASSRTSGRDSYNEQFF.

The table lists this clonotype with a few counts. CDR3 region: CASSQDRGWPTNEKLFF. The CDR3 nucleotides are TGTGCCAGCAGCCAAGATCGGGGGTGGCCAACTAATGAAAAACTGTTTTTT. The chain couples TRBV3-1 to TRBJ1-4; possible D gene TRBD1, 5 bases. Trimming took off 0 bases at V and 0 bases at J, with 11 bases between the two ends. CDR3 length equals 17 residues. CDR1 is LGHDT and CDR2 is YNNKEL in the germline V gene (reference sequence).

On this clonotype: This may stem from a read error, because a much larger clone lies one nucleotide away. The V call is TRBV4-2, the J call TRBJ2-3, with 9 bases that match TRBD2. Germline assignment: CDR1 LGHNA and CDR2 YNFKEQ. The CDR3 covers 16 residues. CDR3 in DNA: TGTGCCAGCAGCCAAGGGAGTAGCGGGGGAGCAGATGCGCAGTATTTT. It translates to CASSQGSSGGADAQYF.

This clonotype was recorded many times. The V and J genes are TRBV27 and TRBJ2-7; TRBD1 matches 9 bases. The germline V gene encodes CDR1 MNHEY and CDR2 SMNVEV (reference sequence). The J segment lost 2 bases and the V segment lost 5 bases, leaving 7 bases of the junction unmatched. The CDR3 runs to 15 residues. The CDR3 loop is CASSPNRGPTYEQYF. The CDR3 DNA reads TGTGCCAGCAGTCCTAACAGGGGGCCCACCTACGAGCAGTACTTC.

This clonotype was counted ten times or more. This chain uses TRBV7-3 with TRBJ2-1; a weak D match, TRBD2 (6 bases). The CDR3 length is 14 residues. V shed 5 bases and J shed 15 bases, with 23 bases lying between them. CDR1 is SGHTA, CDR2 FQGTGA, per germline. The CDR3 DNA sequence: TGTGCCAGCAGCCCTCAGGGTCCGGGGGAGCAGAGGTTCTTC. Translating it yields CASSPQGPGEQRFF.

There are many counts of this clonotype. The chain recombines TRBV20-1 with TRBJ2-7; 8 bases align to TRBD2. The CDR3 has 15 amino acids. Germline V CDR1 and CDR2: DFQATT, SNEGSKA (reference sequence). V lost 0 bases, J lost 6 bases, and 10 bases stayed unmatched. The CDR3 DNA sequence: TGCAGTGCTAGAGATGAGGGCTCCGGGAGGGGCGAGCAGTACTTC. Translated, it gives CSARDEGSGRGEQYF.

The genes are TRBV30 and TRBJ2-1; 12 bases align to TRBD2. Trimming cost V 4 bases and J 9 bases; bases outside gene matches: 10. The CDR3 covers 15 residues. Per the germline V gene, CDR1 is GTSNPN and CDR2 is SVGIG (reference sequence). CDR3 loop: CAWTSGRVAQFEQFF. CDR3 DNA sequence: TGTGCCTGGACTAGCGGGAGGGTGGCACAATTTGAGCAGTTCTTC.

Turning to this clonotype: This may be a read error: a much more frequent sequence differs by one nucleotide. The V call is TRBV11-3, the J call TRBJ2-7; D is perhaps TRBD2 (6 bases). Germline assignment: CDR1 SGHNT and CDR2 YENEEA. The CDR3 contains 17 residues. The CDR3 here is CAGSCWGRTISSYEQYF. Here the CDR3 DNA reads TGTGCCGGCAGCTGTTGGGGCAGGACTATAAGCTCCTACGAGCAGTACTTC.

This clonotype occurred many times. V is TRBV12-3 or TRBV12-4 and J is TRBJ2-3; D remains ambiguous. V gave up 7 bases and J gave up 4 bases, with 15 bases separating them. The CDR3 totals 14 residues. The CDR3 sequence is CASTPSAGPDTQYF. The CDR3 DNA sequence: TGTGCCAGCACCCCTTCGGCTGGCCCAGATACGCAGTATTTT.

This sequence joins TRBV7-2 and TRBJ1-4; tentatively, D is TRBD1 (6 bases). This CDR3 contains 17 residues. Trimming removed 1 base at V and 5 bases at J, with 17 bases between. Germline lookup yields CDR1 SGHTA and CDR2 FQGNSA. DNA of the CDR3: TGTGCCAGCAGCTTAGTTCACAGGGTTAGGGCGAATGAAAAACTGTTTTTT. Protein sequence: CASSLVHRVRANEKLFF.

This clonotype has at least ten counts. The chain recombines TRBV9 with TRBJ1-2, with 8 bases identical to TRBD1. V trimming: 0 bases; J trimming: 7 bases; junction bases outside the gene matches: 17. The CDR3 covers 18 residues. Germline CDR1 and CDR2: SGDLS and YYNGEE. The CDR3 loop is CASSVEPSLGQAGGGYTF. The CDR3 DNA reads TGTGCCAGCAGCGTAGAACCCTCATTGGGACAGGCGGGGGGTGGCTACACCTTC.

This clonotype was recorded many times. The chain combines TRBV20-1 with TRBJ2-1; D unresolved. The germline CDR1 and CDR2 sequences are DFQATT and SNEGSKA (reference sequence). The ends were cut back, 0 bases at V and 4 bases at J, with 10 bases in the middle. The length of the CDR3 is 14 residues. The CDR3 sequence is CSARDGRQYNEQFF. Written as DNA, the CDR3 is TGCAGTGCTAGAGATGGGCGGCAATACAATGAGCAGTTCTTC.

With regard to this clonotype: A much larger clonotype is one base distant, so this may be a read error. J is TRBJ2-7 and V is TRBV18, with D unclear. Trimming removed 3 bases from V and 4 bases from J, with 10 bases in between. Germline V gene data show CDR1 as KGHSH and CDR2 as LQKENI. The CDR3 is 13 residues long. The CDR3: CASSPQNGYEQYF. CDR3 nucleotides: TGTGCCAGCTCACCCCAAAACGGATACGAGCAGTACTTC.